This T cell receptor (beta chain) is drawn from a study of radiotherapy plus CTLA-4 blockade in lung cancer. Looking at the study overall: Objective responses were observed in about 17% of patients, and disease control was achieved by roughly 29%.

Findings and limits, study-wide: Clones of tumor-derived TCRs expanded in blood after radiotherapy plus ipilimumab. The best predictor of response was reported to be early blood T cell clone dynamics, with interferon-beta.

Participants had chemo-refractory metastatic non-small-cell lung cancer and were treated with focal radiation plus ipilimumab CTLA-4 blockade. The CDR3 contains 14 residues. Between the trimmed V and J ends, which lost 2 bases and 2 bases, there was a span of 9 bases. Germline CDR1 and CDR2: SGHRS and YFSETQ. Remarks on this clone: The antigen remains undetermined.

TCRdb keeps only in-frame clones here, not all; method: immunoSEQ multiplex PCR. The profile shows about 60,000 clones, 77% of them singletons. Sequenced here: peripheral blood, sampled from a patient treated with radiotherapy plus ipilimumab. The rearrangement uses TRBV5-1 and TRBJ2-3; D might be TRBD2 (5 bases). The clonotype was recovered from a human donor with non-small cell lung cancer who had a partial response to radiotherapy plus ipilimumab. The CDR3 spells CASSFAGPTDTQYF. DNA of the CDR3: TGCGCCAGCAGCTTCGCGGGCCCCACAGATACGCAGTATTTT.